This T cell receptor beta chain was obtained from a study of T cell changes during pregnancy in multiple sclerosis. The table came from immunoSEQ multiplex PCR; TCRdb's copy has only in-frame clones and leaves some out. The sample contains under 130,000 clones, roughly nine tenths of which appear only once. V was trimmed by 4 bases and J by 0 bases, leaving 7 bases between them. Germline CDR1 and CDR2: KGHSH and LQKENI. This CDR3 spans 14 amino acids. The sequence was obtained from a female donor with multiple sclerosis, enrolled in a pregnancy study. The sample was peripheral blood, taken after pregnancy. V is TRBV18 and J is TRBJ1-5; D might be TRBD1 (6 bases). CDR3 protein: CASSRTVSNQPQHF. CDR3 DNA: TGTGCCAGCTCACGGACAGTTAGCAATCAGCCCCAGCATTTT.